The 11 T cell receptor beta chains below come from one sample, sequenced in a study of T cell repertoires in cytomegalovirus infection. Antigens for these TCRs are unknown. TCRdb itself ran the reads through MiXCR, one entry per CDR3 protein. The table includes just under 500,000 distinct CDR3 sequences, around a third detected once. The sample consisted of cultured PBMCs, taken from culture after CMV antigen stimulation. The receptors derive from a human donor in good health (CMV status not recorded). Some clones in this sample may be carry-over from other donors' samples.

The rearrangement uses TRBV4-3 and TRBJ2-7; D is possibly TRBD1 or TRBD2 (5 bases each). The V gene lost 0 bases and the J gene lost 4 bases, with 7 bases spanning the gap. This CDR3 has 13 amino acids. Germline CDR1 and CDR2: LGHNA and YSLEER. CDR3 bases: TGCGCCAGCAGCCAAGACAGGGAGTACGAGCAGTACTTC. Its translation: CASSQDREYEQYF.

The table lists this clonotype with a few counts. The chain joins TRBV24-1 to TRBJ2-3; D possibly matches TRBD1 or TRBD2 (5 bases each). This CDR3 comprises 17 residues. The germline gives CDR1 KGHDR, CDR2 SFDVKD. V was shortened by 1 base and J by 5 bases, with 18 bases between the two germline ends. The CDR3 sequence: CATSDLGGRVGEDTQYF. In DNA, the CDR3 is TGTGCCACCAGTGATTTAGGCGGGCGTGTGGGGGAAGATACGCAGTATTTT.

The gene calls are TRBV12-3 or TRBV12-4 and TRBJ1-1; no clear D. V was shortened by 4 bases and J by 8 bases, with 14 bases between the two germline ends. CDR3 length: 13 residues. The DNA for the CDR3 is TGTGCCAGCAGTTCCTCTGCGGGGATAGAAGCTTTCTTT. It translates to CASSSSAGIEAFF.

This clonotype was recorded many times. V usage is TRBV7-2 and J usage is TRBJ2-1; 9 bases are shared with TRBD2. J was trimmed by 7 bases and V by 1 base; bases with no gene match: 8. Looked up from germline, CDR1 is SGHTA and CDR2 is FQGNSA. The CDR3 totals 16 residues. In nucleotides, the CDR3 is TGTGCCAGCAGCTTAGAGTCTGGGCGGGAGGGAAATGAGCAGTTCTTC. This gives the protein CASSLESGREGNEQFF.

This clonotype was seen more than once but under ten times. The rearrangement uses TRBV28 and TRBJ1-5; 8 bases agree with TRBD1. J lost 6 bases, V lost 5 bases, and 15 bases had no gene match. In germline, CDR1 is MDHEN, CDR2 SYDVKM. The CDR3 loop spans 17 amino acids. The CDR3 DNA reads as TGTGCCAGCAGTGGTGCTCCGGGACAGGACTCCTTTCAGCCCCAGCATTTT. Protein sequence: CASSGAPGQDSFQPQHF.

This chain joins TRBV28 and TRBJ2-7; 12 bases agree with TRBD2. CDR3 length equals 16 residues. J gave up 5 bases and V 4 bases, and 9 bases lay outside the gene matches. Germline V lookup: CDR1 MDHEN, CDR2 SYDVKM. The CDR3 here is CASSSISSGRGNEQYF. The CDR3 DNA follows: TGTGCCAGCAGTTCCATCTCTAGCGGGAGGGGCAACGAGCAGTACTTC. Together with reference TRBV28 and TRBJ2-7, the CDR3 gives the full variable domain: DVKVTQSSRYLVKRTGEKVFLECVQDMDHENMFWYRQDPGLGLRLIYFSYDVKMKEKGDIPEGYSVSREKKERFSLILESASTNQTSMYLCASSSISSGRGNEQYFGPGTRLTVT.

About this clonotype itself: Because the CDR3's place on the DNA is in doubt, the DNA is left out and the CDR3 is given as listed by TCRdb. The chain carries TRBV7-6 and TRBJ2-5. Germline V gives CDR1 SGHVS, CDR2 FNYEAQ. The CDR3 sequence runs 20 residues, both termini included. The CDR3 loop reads CASSLPVPKRPSTSVETQYF.

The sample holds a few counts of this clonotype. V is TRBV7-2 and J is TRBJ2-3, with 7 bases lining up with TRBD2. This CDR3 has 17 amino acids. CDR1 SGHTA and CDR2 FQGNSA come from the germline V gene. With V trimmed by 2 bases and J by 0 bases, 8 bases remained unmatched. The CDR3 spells CASSLLEGGTSTDTQYF. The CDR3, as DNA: TGTGCCAGCAGCTTACTGGAGGGAGGGACTAGCACAGATACGCAGTATTTT.

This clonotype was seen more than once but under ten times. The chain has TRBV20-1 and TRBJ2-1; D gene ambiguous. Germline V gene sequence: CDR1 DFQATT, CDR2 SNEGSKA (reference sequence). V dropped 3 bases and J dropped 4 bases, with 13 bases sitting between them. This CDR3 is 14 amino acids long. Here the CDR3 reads CSASHWRSYNEQFF. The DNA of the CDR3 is TGCAGTGCTAGTCATTGGCGTTCATACAATGAGCAGTTCTTC.

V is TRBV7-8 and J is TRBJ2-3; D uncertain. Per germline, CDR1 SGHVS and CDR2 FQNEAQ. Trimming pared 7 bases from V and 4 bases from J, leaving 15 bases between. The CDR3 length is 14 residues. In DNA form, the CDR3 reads TGTGCCAGCACCCGAAACCCGTACCCAGATACGCAGTATTTT. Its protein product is CASTRNPYPDTQYF.

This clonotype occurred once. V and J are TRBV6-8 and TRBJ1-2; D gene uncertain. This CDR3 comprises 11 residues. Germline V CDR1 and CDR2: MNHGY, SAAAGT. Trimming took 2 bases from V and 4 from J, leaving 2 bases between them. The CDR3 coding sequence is TGTGCCAGCAGTTACGGCTATGGCTACACCTTC. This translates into CASSYGYGYTF.